The rows below give T cell receptor beta chains drawn from one sample of a study of identical twins. MiXCR, run by TCRdb on the 5' RACE reads, gives a single entry per CDR3 protein. The sample has over 550,000 distinct CDR3 sequences; 7.1% are singletons. The same data also contributed to another study, on yellow fever vaccine responses in identical twins.

The sequencing sample was made of PBMCs. The receptors were gathered from a young woman in good health. CDR3s include the opening cysteine and the closing phenylalanine or tryptophan. A D gene is named only where the DNA matches it firmly. Clone size is stated in some rows and not others, as once, few, many or a class when expanded.

j_gene: TRBJ1-2; abundance: many; d_gene: NA; v_gene: TRBV6-1; CDR3aa: CASSPRETYGYTF; CDR3nt: TGTGCCAGCAGTCCCAGGGAAACCTATGGCTACACCTTC
j_gene: TRBJ1-1; abundance: many; d_gene: NA; v_gene: TRBV12-3/TRBV12-4; CDR3aa: CASSLGGGNAEAFF; CDR3nt: TGTGCCAGCAGTTTAGGGGGCGGAAACGCTGAAGCTTTCTTT
j_gene: TRBJ1-2; abundance: many; d_gene: NA; v_gene: TRBV12-3/TRBV12-4; CDR3aa: CASGRLTF; CDR3nt: TGTGCCAGCGGGAGGTTGACCTTC
j_gene: TRBJ2-7; abundance: many; d_gene: NA; v_gene: TRBV3-1; CDR3aa: CASSPSAHQKYEQYF; CDR3nt: TGTGCCAGCAGCCCCAGTGCACACCAAAAGTACGAGCAGTACTTC
j_gene: TRBJ2-7; abundance: NA; d_gene: NA; v_gene: TRBV20-1; CDR3aa: CSAIGTLSSYEQYF; CDR3nt: TGCAGTGCTATTGGGACACTTAGCTCCTACGAGCAGTACTTC
j_gene: TRBJ1-6; abundance: few; d_gene: NA; v_gene: TRBV5-1; CDR3aa: CASSLFRQVDSPLHF; CDR3nt: TGCGCCAGCAGCTTGTTTCGACAGGTGGATTCACCCCTCCACTTT
j_gene: TRBJ2-3; abundance: many; d_gene: TRBD2; v_gene: TRBV29-1; CDR3aa: CSVQYSGGTDTQYF; CDR3nt: TGCAGCGTTCAATACAGCGGGGGCACAGATACGCAGTATTTT
j_gene: TRBJ2-3; abundance: many; d_gene: NA; v_gene: TRBV5-6; CDR3aa: CASAPTLDTQYF; CDR3nt: TGTGCCAGCGCACCGACATTGGATACGCAGTATTTT
j_gene: TRBJ2-5; abundance: few; d_gene: NA; v_gene: TRBV28; CDR3aa: CATLQETQYF; CDR3nt: TGTGCCACCTTACAAGAGACCCAGTACTTC
j_gene: TRBJ1-1; abundance: NA; d_gene: TRBD1; v_gene: TRBV9; CDR3aa: CASSVATGGTTEAFF; CDR3nt: TGTGCCAGCAGCGTAGCCACAGGGGGTACCACTGAAGCTTTCTTT
j_gene: TRBJ2-7; abundance: few; d_gene: NA; v_gene: TRBV5-5; CDR3aa: CASSSGPGSAEQYF; CDR3nt: TGTGCCAGCAGCTCCGGGCCAGGGTCGGCCGAGCAGTACTTC
j_gene: TRBJ2-2; abundance: few; d_gene: NA; v_gene: TRBV2; CDR3aa: CASRADNSGELFF; CDR3nt: TGTGCCAGCAGGGCCGACAACTCCGGGGAGCTGTTTTTT
j_gene: TRBJ1-1; abundance: NA; d_gene: NA; v_gene: TRBV5-6; CDR3aa: CASSYGLTNTEAFF; CDR3nt: TGTGCCAGCAGCTATGGACTGACGAACACTGAAGCTTTCTTT
j_gene: TRBJ2-5; abundance: many; d_gene: NA; v_gene: TRBV4-1; CDR3aa: CASSQIRSETQYF; CDR3nt: TGCGCCAGCAGCCAAATCAGGTCTGAGACCCAGTACTTC
j_gene: TRBJ1-1; abundance: few; d_gene: NA; v_gene: TRBV3-1; CDR3aa: CASSPGPTGTEAFF; CDR3nt: TGTGCCAGCAGCCCGGGACCCACGGGCACTGAAGCTTTCTTT
j_gene: TRBJ1-1; abundance: NA; d_gene: TRBD1; v_gene: TRBV5-1; CDR3aa: CASSRQGGMGTEAFF; CDR3nt: TGCGCCAGCAGTAGGCAGGGGGGAATGGGGACTGAAGCTTTCTTT
j_gene: TRBJ2-1; abundance: few; d_gene: NA; v_gene: TRBV6-4; CDR3aa: CAGSRERDIYNEQFF; CDR3nt: TGTGCCGGGAGCAGGGAACGGGATATTTACAATGAGCAGTTCTTC
j_gene: TRBJ2-3; abundance: NA; d_gene: TRBD2; v_gene: TRBV28; CDR3aa: CASRPQGVHSAGGWTDTQYF; CDR3nt: TGCGCCAGCAGACCTCAGGGGGTCCACTCAGCGGGAGGGTGGACAGATACGCAGTATTTT
j_gene: TRBJ2-2; abundance: NA; d_gene: NA; v_gene: TRBV4-1; CDR3aa: CASSQGRARRTGELFF; CDR3nt: TGCGCCAGCAGCCAGGGTAGAGCCCGGCGGACCGGGGAGCTGTTTTTT
j_gene: TRBJ2-3; abundance: few; d_gene: TRBD2; v_gene: TRBV29-1; CDR3aa: CSVGGLAGGFTDTQYF; CDR3nt: TGCAGCGTCGGGGGACTAGCGGGCGGATTCACAGATACGCAGTATTTT
j_gene: TRBJ2-1; abundance: few; d_gene: NA; v_gene: TRBV20-1; CDR3aa: CSARDPGGAEALYNEQFF; CDR3nt: TGCAGTGCTAGAGACCCAGGGGGGGCCGAGGCCCTATACAATGAGCAGTTCTTC
j_gene: TRBJ2-1; abundance: NA; d_gene: NA; v_gene: TRBV15; CDR3aa: CATSRPRDSKFF; CDR3nt: TGTGCCACCAGCAGACCCCGGGACTCCAAGTTCTTC
j_gene: TRBJ2-6; abundance: few; d_gene: NA; v_gene: TRBV15; CDR3aa: CATSRGRQTSGANVLTF; CDR3nt: TGTGCCACCAGCAGGGGAAGACAGACCTCTGGGGCCAACGTCCTGACTTTC
j_gene: TRBJ2-3; abundance: many; d_gene: TRBD2; v_gene: TRBV5-1; CDR3aa: CASSRPYSGSSDTQYF; CDR3nt: TGCGCCAGCAGCCGCCCCTATAGCGGGAGTTCAGATACGCAGTATTTT
j_gene: TRBJ2-5; abundance: NA; d_gene: TRBD2; v_gene: TRBV2; CDR3aa: CASRPPGLAGRETQYF; CDR3nt: TGTGCCAGCAGACCCCCCGGACTAGCGGGGAGGGAGACCCAGTACTTC
j_gene: TRBJ2-2; abundance: NA; d_gene: NA; v_gene: TRBV11-2; CDR3aa: CASIPRASASSGELFF; CDR3nt: TGTGCCAGCATCCCCCGGGCTAGCGCGTCGAGTGGGGAGCTGTTTTTT
j_gene: TRBJ1-5; abundance: few; d_gene: NA; v_gene: TRBV4-1; CDR3aa: CASSQGFNRDNQPQHF; CDR3nt: TGCGCCAGCAGCCAAGGTTTCAACCGGGACAATCAGCCCCAGCATTTT
j_gene: TRBJ2-3; abundance: NA; d_gene: TRBD1; v_gene: TRBV6-1; CDR3aa: CATRGTGTGSDTQYF; CDR3nt: TGTGCCACTAGGGGGACCGGGACAGGGTCAGATACGCAGTATTTT
j_gene: TRBJ2-7; abundance: few; d_gene: NA; v_gene: TRBV10-3; CDR3aa: CAISAFGPQGEQYF; CDR3nt: TGTGCCATCAGTGCCTTTGGGCCGCAAGGAGAGCAGTACTTC
j_gene: TRBJ1-5; abundance: many; d_gene: NA; v_gene: TRBV5-1; CDR3aa: CASSLGGLNQPQHF; CDR3nt: TGCGCCAGCAGCTTGGGGGGGCTCAATCAGCCCCAGCATTTT
j_gene: TRBJ2-3; abundance: NA; d_gene: TRBD2; v_gene: TRBV5-1; CDR3aa: CASSLELAGGPRDTQYF; CDR3nt: TGCGCCAGCAGCTTGGAGCTAGCGGGAGGGCCTAGAGATACGCAGTATTTT
j_gene: TRBJ2-5; abundance: NA; d_gene: NA; v_gene: TRBV9; CDR3aa: CASSEQGGETQYF; CDR3nt: TGTGCCAGCAGCGAACAGGGTGGGGAGACCCAGTACTTC
j_gene: TRBJ2-5; abundance: many; d_gene: NA; v_gene: TRBV20-1; CDR3aa: CSARSPSIQETQYF; CDR3nt: TGCAGTGCTAGGAGCCCAAGTATTCAAGAGACCCAGTACTTC
j_gene: TRBJ2-3; abundance: NA; d_gene: TRBD2; v_gene: TRBV2; CDR3aa: CASSGTTGTDTQYF; CDR3nt: TGTGCCAGCAGCGGGACTACCGGCACAGATACGCAGTATTTT
j_gene: TRBJ1-1; abundance: NA; d_gene: NA; v_gene: TRBV10-3; CDR3aa: CAISGVNSEAFF; CDR3nt: TGTGCCATCAGCGGGGTGAACAGTGAAGCTTTCTTT
j_gene: TRBJ2-1; abundance: many; d_gene: NA; v_gene: TRBV7-9; CDR3aa: CASSFGQISYSYNEQFF; CDR3nt: TGTGCCAGCAGCTTCGGACAGATTTCTTACTCCTACAATGAGCAGTTCTTC
j_gene: TRBJ2-1; abundance: few; d_gene: TRBD2; v_gene: TRBV28; CDR3aa: CASTHGRPWDEQFF; CDR3nt: TGTGCCAGCACCCACGGGAGGCCCTGGGATGAGCAGTTCTTC
j_gene: TRBJ2-2; abundance: many; d_gene: NA; v_gene: TRBV6-5; CDR3aa: CASSYSYIPTTGELFF; CDR3nt: TGTGCCAGCAGTTACTCTTATATCCCCACCACCGGGGAGCTGTTTTTT